These T cell receptor beta chains were read from a single sample in a study of T cell responses to AZD1222 COVID-19 vaccine. Data came from immunoSEQ multiplex PCR; TCRdb stores just in-frame clones and leaves some out. Among under 200,000 clones, about nine tenths were seen once, and the ten largest hold approximately 1.4%. The specimen was peripheral blood, collected on day 0 of AZD1222 vaccination. The receptors come from an adult in good health. CDR3s include the opening cysteine and the closing phenylalanine or tryptophan. D genes are given only for firm matches. Clone size, where shown, is once, few, many, or a class for clones that have expanded.

>-|-|TRBJ1-2|TRBV19
TGTGCCAGTAGCCTAATCTCCGAAGCTAACTATGGCTACACCTTC
CASSLISEANYGYTF
>-|TRBD1|TRBJ2-4|TRBV24-1
TGTGCCACCAGTGATAACCCGACAGGGGTCGGGGTCATTCAGTACTTC
CATSDNPTGVGVIQYF
>-|TRBD1|TRBJ1-2|TRBV19
TGTGCCAGTAGTACACAGGGGGCTCCTAACTATGGCTACACCTTC
CASSTQGAPNYGYTF
>-|-|TRBJ2-3|TRBV4-2
TGTGCCAGCAGCGCCCGAAGCACAGATACGCAGTATTTT
CASSARSTDTQYF
>-|-|TRBJ1-2|TRBV28
TGTGCCAGCCGGGAGCGCAGGCTCACAAACTATGGCTACACCTTC
CASRERRLTNYGYTF
>-|-|TRBJ1-1|TRBV6-5
TGTGCCAGCAGTTCCCCCCGGGAGGGCACTGAAGCTTTCTTT
CASSSPREGTEAFF
>-|-|TRBJ1-2|TRBV28
TGTGCCAGTGGTCGGGGGGCGAGGGGCTACACCTTC
CASGRGARGYTF
>-|TRBD1|TRBJ2-7|TRBV14
TGTGCCAGCAGCCAAGGGGGGACAGGGTCCTACGAGCAGTACTTC
CASSQGGTGSYEQYF
>-|-|TRBJ2-5|TRBV2
TGTGCCAGCAGTAATCCGGGGGAGGAGACCCAGTACTTC
CASSNPGEETQYF
>-|TRBD2|TRBJ2-3|TRBV5-4
TGTGCCAGCAGCTTTACTAGCGGGGGCCTGGATACGCAGTATTTT
CASSFTSGGLDTQYF
>once|-|TRBJ1-4|TRBV6-5
TGTGCCAGCAGTTACTCGGGTCCCAGGGCGGGTGAAAAACTGTTTTTT
CASSYSGPRAGEKLFF
>-|TRBD1|TRBJ1-4|TRBV6-5
TGTGCCAGCAGTTACGCCGGGACAGGGGCTGCGGAAAAACTGTTTTTT
CASSYAGTGAAEKLFF
>few|-|TRBJ1-1|TRBV7-8
TGTGCCAGCAGCTCCACTAGCCGTTCGAGTTGGGCTTTCTTT
CASSSTSRSSWAFF
>-|TRBD1|TRBJ1-6|TRBV6-1
TGTGCCAGCAGTGAGCGATACATGACAGGGGGTTCACCCCTCCACTTT
CASSERYMTGGSPLHF
>-|-|TRBJ1-5|TRBV19
TGTGCCAGTACCCGTCCCAATCAGCCCCAGCATTTT
CASTRPNQPQHF
>once|-|TRBJ2-5|TRBV19
TGTGCCAGTAGTATAGGGGTGCGCGGGGCCTCGAAAGAGACCCAGTACTTC
CASSIGVRGASKETQYF